One and the same sample provided the 10 T cell receptor beta chains below, sequenced in a study of blood T cell repertoires in COVID-19. Data came from immunoSEQ multiplex PCR; TCRdb stores just in-frame clones and leaves some out. The sample contains approximately 230,000 clones, 88% of which appear only once. What was sequenced was peripheral blood. The receptor source for this set is a woman aged 40 to 49 who had recovered from COVID-19.

This sequence joins TRBV29-1 and TRBJ2-2, with 10 nucleotides matching TRBD1. Germline assignment: CDR1 SQVTM and CDR2 ANQGSEA. This CDR3 is built from 17 residues. Trimming at V came to 0 bases and at J to 5 bases, leaving 9 bases not matched to a gene. CDR3 DNA sequence: TGCAGCGTTGAAGATCGGCAGGACAGGGGGATGACCGGGGAGCTGTTTTTT. This encodes CSVEDRQDRGMTGELFF.

The J gene is TRBJ1-5, the V gene TRBV6-1; no clear D gene. The CDR3 runs 16 residues. Germline CDR1 is MNHNS and CDR2 is SASEGT. Trimming took 4 bases from V and 0 from J, leaving 13 bases between them. CDR3 loop: CASSVSPDNSNQPQHF. For the CDR3, the DNA is TGTGCCAGCAGTGTATCGCCAGATAATAGCAATCAGCCCCAGCATTTT.

Only one count was recorded for this clone. This CDR3 is CASSHIEGVETQYF. For the CDR3, the DNA is TGTGCCAGCTCACACATAGAGGGAGTCGAGACCCAGTACTTC. V gene TRBV18 combines with J gene TRBJ2-5; a possible D gene is TRBD2 (5 bases). The length of the CDR3 is 14 residues. Deletions cut 4 bases from V and 5 bases from J, with 14 bases between. Germline CDR1 reads KGHSH; CDR2 reads LQKENI.

The chain is built from TRBV25-1 and TRBJ1-3, with TRBD1 as a possible D gene (5 bases). V shed 6 bases and J shed 0 bases, with 6 bases lying between them. Germline V gene data show CDR1 as MGHDK and CDR2 as SYGVNS. The CDR3 has 13 amino acids. The CDR3: CASRQDSGNTIYF. For the CDR3, the DNA is TGTGCCAGCAGACAGGACTCTGGAAACACCATATATTTT.

The chain recombines TRBV7-3 with TRBJ2-2; 14 bases match TRBD2. CDR3 length: 19 residues. The J segment lost 1 base and the V segment lost 2 bases, leaving 6 bases of the junction unmatched. The germline CDR1 and CDR2 sequences are SGHTA and FQGTGA. The CDR3 loop reads CASSLHPGLAGENTGELFF. In DNA form, the CDR3 reads TGTGCCAGCAGCTTACACCCGGGACTAGCGGGAGAGAACACCGGGGAGCTGTTTTTT.

CDR3 in amino acids: CSAELGQVLNTEAFF. CDR3 in DNA: TGCAGCGCTGAGCTTGGACAGGTTTTAAACACTGAAGCTTTCTTT. The J gene is TRBJ1-1, the V gene TRBV29-1; 7 bases are shared with TRBD1. With 7 bases clipped from V and 2 bases from J, the junction kept 13 bases outside the gene matches. Germline V gene data show CDR1 as SQVTM and CDR2 as ANQGSEA. The CDR3 totals 15 residues.

The chain uses TRBV27 and TRBJ1-4, with D perhaps matching TRBD1 (6 bases). CDR3 length: 14 amino acids. V was cut by 0 bases and J by 8 bases, with 10 bases left in between. Germline lookup yields CDR1 MNHEY and CDR2 SMNVEV (reference sequence). The CDR3 loop reads CASSLSTGQEKLFF. In DNA, the CDR3 is TGTGCCAGCAGTTTATCGACAGGCCAAGAAAAACTGTTTTTT.

The J gene is TRBJ2-1, the V gene TRBV7-3, with D possibly TRBD2 on 6 matching bases. The germline gives CDR1 SGHTA, CDR2 FQGTGA. This CDR3 is built from 15 residues. V was trimmed by 4 bases and J by 7 bases, leaving 17 bases between them. In nucleotides, the CDR3 is TGTGCCAGCAGCTCTCGGGTGTTCGGGAGTAATGAGCAGTTCTTC. Its translation: CASSSRVFGSNEQFF.

The chain combines TRBV11-2 with TRBJ2-2; the match to TRBD1 covers 9 bases. The ends lost 4 bases at V and 6 bases at J; junction bases unmatched: 12. The V gene's germline CDR1 is SGHAT and CDR2 FQNNGV. CDR3 length equals 17 residues. The CDR3 DNA reads as TGTGCCAGCAGCTCGAAACCGGGGACAGGGACCCCCGGGGAGCTGTTTTTT. This translates into CASSSKPGTGTPGELFF.

V usage is TRBV11-3 and J usage is TRBJ2-7, with 7 bases identical to TRBD1. This CDR3 is built from 12 residues. Germline V gene sequence: CDR1 SGHNT, CDR2 YENEEA. V lost 6 bases to trimming and J lost 4 bases; unmatched junction nucleotides: 3. The CDR3 sequence: CASRQGTYEQYF. The CDR3 DNA sequence: TGTGCCAGCAGACAGGGGACGTACGAGCAGTACTTC.